Listed below are T cell receptor beta chains from one sample, sequenced in a study of T-cell reconstitution after alpha-beta-depleted transplantation in children. MiXCR, run by TCRdb on the PCR reads, gives a single entry per CDR3 protein. The data show approximately 230,000 distinct CDR3 sequences, roughly 24% seen once. The material was PBMCs, obtained before TCRalphabeta/CD19-depleted stem cell transplant. The receptors originated from a girl aged 2 to 9 with Fanconi anemia, due to receive a stem cell transplant. Each CDR3 is given with its conserved first and last residue. Fields, in order: V gene, clone size, D gene, J gene, CDR3 protein, CDR3 DNA. The D gene is left open where the match is weak. Expanded clones are given a class, and other clones once, few, many or no size at all.

TRBV6-5	few	.	TRBJ2-5	CASSYSNGGEETQYF	TGTGCCAGCAGTTACTCGAACGGGGGAGAAGAGACCCAGTACTTC
TRBV20-1	many	.	TRBJ1-1	CSASSSITEAFF	TGCAGTGCTAGTTCTTCTATAACTGAAGCTTTCTTT
TRBV21-1	few	.	TRBJ2-7	CASSEGLAGSYF	TGTGCCAGCAGTGAGGGACTAGCCGGTTCGTACTTC
TRBV11-2	.	TRBD1	TRBJ2-1	CASSPRTGKRNEQFF	TGTGCCAGCAGCCCCCGGACAGGGAAGAGAAATGAGCAGTTCTTC
TRBV6-6	many	TRBD1	TRBJ2-1	CASPGQGGDNEQFF	TGTGCCAGCCCAGGACAGGGGGGGGACAATGAGCAGTTCTTC
TRBV20-1	few	.	TRBJ1-2	CSATENGYTF	TGCAGTGCTACCGAAAATGGCTACACCTTC
TRBV29-1	many	.	TRBJ2-1	CSVETRGPIYNEQFF	TGCAGCGTTGAGACTCGGGGCCCGATATACAATGAGCAGTTCTTC
TRBV20-1	once	TRBD2	TRBJ2-1	CSARGRGTIYNEQFF	TGCAGTGCTAGAGGGCGGGGGACCATCTACAATGAGCAGTTCTTC
TRBV4-2	.	TRBD1	TRBJ2-7	CASSQGQGARSYEQYF	TGTGCCAGCAGCCAAGGACAGGGGGCAAGGTCCTACGAGCAGTACTTC
TRBV5-1	.	.	TRBJ1-2	CASSLVAGSGYFYGYTF	TGCGCCAGCAGCTTGGTGGCGGGATCGGGTTACTTCTATGGCTACACCTTC
TRBV11-2	.	.	TRBJ2-7	CASSLLLPSEQYF	TGTGCCAGCAGCCTGTTACTCCCCAGCGAGCAGTACTTC
TRBV6-5	many	TRBD1	TRBJ1-3	CAVRPGTGVAGSGNTIYF	TGTGCCGTTCGTCCGGGGACAGGGGTGGCAGGCTCTGGAAACACCATATATTTT
TRBV12-3/TRBV12-4	many	.	TRBJ2-1	CASSPTRNEQFF	TGTGCCAGCAGTCCCACTCGGAATGAGCAGTTCTTC
TRBV20-1	.	.	TRBJ2-7	CSATHSLRKPYEQYF	TGCAGTGCAACACACAGCCTTAGAAAACCTTACGAGCAGTACTTC
TRBV9	.	TRBD1	TRBJ2-3	CASSPWTGSSASDTQYF	TGTGCCAGCAGCCCATGGACAGGGTCGAGTGCATCAGATACGCAGTATTTT
TRBV7-9	few	TRBD1	TRBJ1-4	CASSSKDREGEKLFF	TGTGCCAGCAGCTCGAAAGACAGGGAGGGAGAAAAACTGTTTTTT
TRBV5-1	many	.	TRBJ2-7	CASSLRDGYEQYF	TGCGCCAGCAGCTTGAGGGACGGTTACGAGCAGTACTTC
TRBV29-1	many	.	TRBJ2-1	CSVGGGVSPYNEQFF	TGCAGCGTTGGAGGTGGGGTGAGCCCCTACAATGAGCAGTTCTTC
TRBV29-1	.	TRBD2	TRBJ2-1	CSVAYTGTSGNNEQFF	TGCAGCGTTGCGTACACCGGGACTAGCGGGAACAATGAGCAGTTCTTC
TRBV29-1	once	.	TRBJ2-7	CSVGSLGQGSYEQYF	TGCAGCGTTGGTAGTCTTGGGCAGGGTTCCTACGAGCAGTACTTC
TRBV28	many	TRBD1	TRBJ1-1	CASSLLTGGTEAFF	TGTGCCAGCAGTTTGTTGACAGGGGGCACTGAAGCTTTCTTT
TRBV20-1	.	TRBD2	TRBJ2-1	CSPKRGSGGDEQFF	TGCAGCCCTAAGAGAGGCTCCGGGGGGGATGAGCAGTTCTTC
TRBV20-1	many	.	TRBJ2-4	CSAQDRTKNIQYF	TGCAGTGCCCAGGACCGGACCAAAAACATTCAGTACTTC
TRBV20-1	many	TRBD1	TRBJ2-4	CSARGDRNIQYF	TGCAGTGCTAGGGGGGACAGAAACATTCAGTACTTC
TRBV5-1	many	TRBD1	TRBJ2-1	CASRQGLGNNEQFF	TGCGCCAGCAGACAGGGGTTGGGTAACAATGAGCAGTTCTTC
TRBV20-1	few	TRBD2	TRBJ2-2	CSASGTSGRRDGELFF	TGCAGTGCTTCCGGGACTAGCGGGAGAAGGGACGGGGAGCTGTTTTTT
TRBV3-1	many	TRBD2	TRBJ2-3	CASRTSGGTDTQYF	TGTGCCAGCCGGACTAGCGGGGGCACAGATACGCAGTATTTT
TRBV2	few	.	TRBJ2-1	CASSQLADYNEQFF	TGTGCCAGCAGTCAACTAGCAGACTACAATGAGCAGTTCTTC
TRBV14	.	.	TRBJ2-7	CASSPGLARRIPASEQYF	TGTGCCAGCAGCCCGGGTTTGGCAAGAAGAATCCCGGCTTCCGAGCAGTACTTC
TRBV7-7	.	.	TRBJ2-7	CASSLGDGQIYEQYF	TGTGCCAGCAGCTTAGGTGACGGACAGATCTACGAGCAGTACTTC
TRBV20-1	many	.	TRBJ2-6	CSARIPVMGGRSSGANVLTF	TGCAGTGCTAGAATCCCAGTAATGGGGGGGCGATCATCTGGGGCCAACGTCCTGACTTTC
TRBV20-1	.	TRBD1	TRBJ1-2	CSARGPGQAHGGYTF	TGCAGTGCTAGAGGCCCGGGACAGGCCCATGGTGGCTACACCTTC
TRBV29-1	many	.	TRBJ2-1	CSCRPSSSYNEQFF	TGCAGCTGCCGTCCTTCGAGCTCCTACAATGAGCAGTTCTTC
TRBV7-2	few	TRBD2	TRBJ2-1	CASSLESGDYNEQFF	TGTGCCAGCAGCTTAGAGAGCGGGGATTACAATGAGCAGTTCTTC
TRBV15	.	TRBD1	TRBJ1-3	CATSSPGQKDFSSGNTIYF	TGTGCCACCAGCTCGCCGGGACAGAAGGACTTTAGCTCTGGAAACACCATATATTTT
TRBV28	many	.	TRBJ1-5	CASSMAQGGSNQPQHF	TGTGCCAGCAGCATGGCACAGGGAGGGAGCAATCAGCCCCAGCATTTT
TRBV27	.	TRBD2	TRBJ2-3	CASTTAGADTQYF	TGTGCCAGCACAACGGCGGGGGCAGATACGCAGTATTTT
TRBV29-1	many	TRBD2	TRBJ2-1	CSVEPSGGNEQFF	TGCAGCGTTGAACCTAGCGGTGGCAATGAGCAGTTCTTC
TRBV27	once	TRBD1	TRBJ1-3	CASGPGGSGNTIYF	TGTGCCAGCGGCCCAGGGGGTTCTGGAAACACCATATATTTT
TRBV6-5	few	TRBD1	TRBJ2-7	CASSYTRQGQQYF	TGTGCCAGCAGTTACACACGACAGGGTCAGCAGTACTTC
TRBV29-1	many	TRBD1	TRBJ2-2	CSGKGTGGLGELFF	TGCAGCGGGAAGGGGACAGGGGGCCTCGGGGAGCTGTTTTTT
TRBV5-5	.	.	TRBJ1-2	CASNPSPTNYGYTF	TGTGCCAGCAACCCGTCTCCGACTAACTATGGCTACACCTTC
TRBV20-1	many	.	TRBJ1-2	CSASVEDHGYTF	TGCAGTGCTAGTGTGGAGGACCATGGCTACACCTTC
TRBV7-3	.	.	TRBJ2-5	CASSLWGRRQETQYF	TGTGCCAGCAGCTTATGGGGGCGGCGGCAAGAGACCCAGTACTTC
TRBV12-3/TRBV12-4	many	.	TRBJ2-7	CASSLGPGTYEQYF	TGTGCCAGCAGTTTGGGTCCGGGGACCTACGAGCAGTACTTC
TRBV2	.	.	TRBJ2-1	CASSVEGTLYNEQFF	TGTGCCAGCAGTGTAGAGGGGACCCTCTACAATGAGCAGTTCTTC